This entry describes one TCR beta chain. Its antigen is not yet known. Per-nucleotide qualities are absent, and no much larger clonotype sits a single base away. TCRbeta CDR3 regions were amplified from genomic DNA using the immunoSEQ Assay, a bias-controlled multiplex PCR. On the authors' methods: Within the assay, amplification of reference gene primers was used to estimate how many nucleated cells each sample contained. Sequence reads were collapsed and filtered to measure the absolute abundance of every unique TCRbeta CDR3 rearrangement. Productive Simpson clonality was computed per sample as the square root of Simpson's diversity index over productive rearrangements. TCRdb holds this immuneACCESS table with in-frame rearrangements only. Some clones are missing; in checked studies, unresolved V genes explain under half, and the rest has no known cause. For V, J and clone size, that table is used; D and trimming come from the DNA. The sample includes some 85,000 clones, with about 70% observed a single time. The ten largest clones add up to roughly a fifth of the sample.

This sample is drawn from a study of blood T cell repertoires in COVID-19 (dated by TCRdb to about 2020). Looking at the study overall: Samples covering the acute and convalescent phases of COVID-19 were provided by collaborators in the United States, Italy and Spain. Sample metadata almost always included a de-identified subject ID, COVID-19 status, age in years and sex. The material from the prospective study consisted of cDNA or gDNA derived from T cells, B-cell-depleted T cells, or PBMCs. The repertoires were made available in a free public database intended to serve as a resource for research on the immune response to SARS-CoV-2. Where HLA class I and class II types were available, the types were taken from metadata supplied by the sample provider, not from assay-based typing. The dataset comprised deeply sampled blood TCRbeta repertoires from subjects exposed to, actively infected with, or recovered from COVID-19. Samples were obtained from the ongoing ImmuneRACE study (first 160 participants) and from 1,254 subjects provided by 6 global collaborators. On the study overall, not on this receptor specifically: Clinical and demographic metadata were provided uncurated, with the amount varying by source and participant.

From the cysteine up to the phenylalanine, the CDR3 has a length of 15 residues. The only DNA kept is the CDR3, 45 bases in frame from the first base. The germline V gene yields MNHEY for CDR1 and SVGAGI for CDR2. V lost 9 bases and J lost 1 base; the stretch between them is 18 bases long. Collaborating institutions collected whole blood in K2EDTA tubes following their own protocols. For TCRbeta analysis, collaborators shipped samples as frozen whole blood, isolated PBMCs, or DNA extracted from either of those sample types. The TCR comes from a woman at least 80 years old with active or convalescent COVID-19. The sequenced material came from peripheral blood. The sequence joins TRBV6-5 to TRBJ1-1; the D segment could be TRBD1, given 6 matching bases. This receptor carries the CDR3 CASQGTLGGNTEAFF. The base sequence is TGTGCCAGTCAAGGGACACTTGGGGGGAACACTGAAGCTTTCTTT.